The clone carrying this T cell receptor beta chain was recorded many times. As yet, its antigen is unknown. The sample comes from a study of human T cells and chemical hapten exposure. Turning to the study itself: Small discrepancies in pooled library volume mainly accounted for the varying TCR yields per sample. Study-wide findings and caveats: Sensitization with DPC brought no change to TCRs above 1 in 1000 in frequency.

Individual cDNA molecules each carried unique molecular identifiers attached by the library. In the original workflow: Per sample, the median was around 100,000 TCRs, with values from around 25,000 to 690,000. TCRdb analysed the RACE reads with MiXCR anew, one entry per CDR3 protein. The V and J calls, along with clone size, are taken from TCRdb and not from the paper's own processing. The sample has tens of thousands of distinct CDR3 sequences; 3% to 4.5% are singletons. Germline-derived CDR1 and CDR2 are SGHTA and FQGTGA. The CDR3 spans 15 residues. Trimming removed 2 bases at V and 0 bases at J, with 10 bases between. Time point noted: healthy volunteer bleed at 6 weeks. Before extraction, the whole blood was not fractionated, and total RNA was taken from it.

The chain uses TRBV7-3 and TRBJ1-1; D not resolved. Sequenced input: whole blood. The TCR was taken from a human donor in good health. Some clones in this sample may be carry-over from other donors' samples. The CDR3 sequence: CASSLGPSMNTEAFF. The CDR3 DNA sequence: TGTGCCAGCAGCTTAGGGCCGTCTATGAACACTGAAGCTTTCTTT. Based on the CDR3 plus reference TRBV7-3 and TRBJ1-1, the full variable domain is GAGVSQTPSNKVTEKGKYVELRCDPISGHTALYWYRQSLGQGPEFLIYFQGTGAADDSGLPNDRFFAVRPEGSVSTLKIQRTERGDSAVYLCASSLGPSMNTEAFFGQGTRLTVV.